What follows are 22 T cell receptor beta chains derived from one specimen sequenced in a study of T-cell reconstitution after alpha-beta-depleted transplantation in children. Study findings and constraints: At the one-year point after transplant, T-cell counts and TCRbeta diversity were found to come mostly from T cells that had been newly produced.

Their specific antigens are unknown. For TCRbeta, the library was prepared with unique molecular identifiers. One entry per CDR3 protein, called by TCRdb with MiXCR from the PCR reads. The sample shows fewer than 350,000 distinct CDR3 sequences, approximately 7.3% of them seen only once. The sample here was peripheral blood, taken 360 days after TCRalphabeta/CD19-depleted stem cell transplant. These TCRs come from a female patient aged 2 to 10 who had a stem cell transplant for Fanconi anemia, so the T cells may come from the graft donor.

The chain couples TRBV3-1 to TRBJ2-3, with D unclear. V was shortened by 1 base and J by 4 bases, with 9 bases between the two germline ends. CDR1 is LGHDT and CDR2 is YNNKEL in the germline V gene (reference sequence). This CDR3 has 14 residues. Written as DNA, the CDR3 is TGTGCCAGCAGCCAAGCTAGAAGGTCAGATACGCAGTATTTT. This codes for CASSQARRSDTQYF.

This clonotype was seen a few times. The J gene is TRBJ2-2, the V gene TRBV5-1, with 7 bases lining up with TRBD1. The germline CDR1 and CDR2 sequences are SGHRS and YFSETQ. The V and J ends lost 4 bases and 8 bases, in that order; junction bases with no gene match: 5. This CDR3 is 13 amino acids long. The CDR3 DNA is TGCGCCAGCAGCCTGGACAGGCTAGGGGAGCTGTTTTTT. Amino acid sequence: CASSLDRLGELFF. The whole variable domain, remainder taken from reference TRBV5-1 and TRBJ2-2, is KAGVTQTPRYLIKTRGQQVTLSCSPISGHRSVSWYQQTPGQGLQFLFEYFSETQRNKGNFPGRFSGRQFSNSRSEMNVSTLELGDSALYLCASSLDRLGELFFGEGSRLTVL.

With respect to this clonotype: A much larger clone lies one base from this, so it may be a read error. The chain couples TRBV9 to TRBJ2-3; D is possibly TRBD1 (6 bases). The CDR3 is 14 residues long. The germline gives CDR1 SGDLS, CDR2 YYNGEE. Written as DNA, the CDR3 is TGTGCCAGCAGCGAGGGGGTTACCACAGATATGCAGTATTTT. Encoded protein: CASSEGVTTDMQYF.

This clonotype was recorded at least ten times. The chain links TRBV7-9 to TRBJ2-3; 7 bases line up with TRBD2. The trim removed 4 bases at V and 0 bases at J, leaving 7 bases unmatched. The V gene's germline CDR1 is SEHNR and CDR2 FQNEAQ (reference sequence). The CDR3 consists of 16 residues. CDR3 nucleotide sequence: TGTGCCAGCAGCTATAAACTAGCGATAAGCACAGATACGCAGTATTTT. It yields the protein CASSYKLAISTDTQYF.

The V and J genes are TRBV28 and TRBJ1-1; TRBD1 matches 7 bases. The CDR3 has 17 amino acids. V trimming: 3 bases; J trimming: 0 bases; junction bases outside the gene matches: 10. Germline V gives CDR1 MDHEN, CDR2 SYDVKM. The CDR3 coding sequence is TGTGCCAGCAGTTTCTCGTGGACAGGAGCCCTGAACACTGAAGCTTTCTTT. Translated: CASSFSWTGALNTEAFF.

V and J are TRBV11-2 and TRBJ2-7; possible D gene TRBD2, 6 bases. CDR3 length: 14 amino acids. The ends were cut back, 3 bases at V and 2 bases at J, with 11 bases in the middle. The germline V gene encodes CDR1 SGHAT and CDR2 FQNNGV. The CDR3 region has the DNA TGTGCCAGCAGCTTTTATTCGGGAGCCTACGAGCAGTACTTC. As protein: CASSFYSGAYEQYF.

The chain recombines TRBV28 with TRBJ2-3; weak D call: TRBD1 (5 bases). The CDR3 extends over 19 amino acids. The germline V gene has CDR1 MDHEN and CDR2 SYDVKM. V was clipped by 8 bases and J by 2 bases, with 29 bases between them. DNA of the CDR3: TGTGCCAGCGGGGCTGTTGGGGTGCCTTTTCTGGGTAACACAGATACGCAGTATTTT. Translating it yields CASGAVGVPFLGNTDTQYF.

This clonotype was seen a few times. The gene calls are TRBV20-1 and TRBJ1-5; 7 bases match TRBD1. Germline trimming cut 0 bases from V and 7 bases from J; bases unmatched to any gene: 9. CDR1 is DFQATT and CDR2 is SNEGSKA in the germline V gene (reference sequence). This CDR3 region has 15 residues. This chain's CDR3 is CSAREQGPGGQPQHF. CDR3 DNA: TGCAGTGCTAGAGAACAGGGGCCCGGGGGACAGCCCCAGCATTTT.

This clonotype was counted ten times or more. A read error may account for a junction end that differs from germline. The rearrangement links TRBV6-1 to TRBJ1-1; D ambiguous. The CDR3 extends over 15 amino acids. Germline V gene sequence: CDR1 MNHNS, CDR2 SASEGT. The DNA for the CDR3 is TGTGCCAGCAGACCGGGGTACTGGGTGAAAACTGAAGCTTTCTTT. Residues: CASRPGYWVKTEAFF.

The sample holds many counts of this clonotype. The chain is built from TRBV3-1 and TRBJ2-1; unclear D gene. The CDR3 covers 15 residues. Trimming took off 0 bases at V and 3 bases at J, with 9 bases between the two ends. Germline V CDR1 and CDR2: LGHDT, YNNKEL (reference sequence). The CDR3 DNA reads as TGTGCCAGCAGCCAAGATCCCCTCAACTACAATGAGCAGTTCTTC. It specifies CASSQDPLNYNEQFF.

V is TRBV7-6 and J is TRBJ2-3, with 12 nucleotides matching TRBD2. The length of the CDR3 is 17 residues. Germline V gives CDR1 SGHVS, CDR2 FNYEAQ. V was clipped by 1 base and J by 0 bases; unmatched bases: 2. The CDR3 protein is CASSLVGTSGSTDTQYF. The DNA of the CDR3 is TGTGCCAGCAGCTTAGTCGGGACTAGCGGGAGCACAGATACGCAGTATTTT.

In nucleotides, the CDR3 is TGCAGTGCTAGAGATCCCTGGGCCGGGACCCCCTACGAGCAGTACTTC. The encoded protein is CSARDPWAGTPYEQYF. The chain is built from TRBV20-1 and TRBJ2-7; perhaps D is TRBD1 or TRBD2 (5 bases each). The germline V gene encodes CDR1 DFQATT and CDR2 SNEGSKA (reference sequence). CDR3 length: 16 amino acids. Trimming took off 0 bases at V and 2 bases at J, with 17 bases between the two ends.

Concerning this clonotype: This clone may be a read error of a much larger clone one base away. The chain links TRBV20-1 to TRBJ2-1; 7 positions match TRBD2. The junction had 18 bases not matched to a gene; V was cut back by 6 bases and J by 10 bases. Per the germline V gene, CDR1 is DFQATT and CDR2 is SNEGSKA (reference sequence). The CDR3 consists of 15 residues. This chain's CDR3 is CSALVWTRGVAEQFF. For the CDR3, the DNA is TGCAGTGCCCTCGTCTGGACTAGGGGTGTCGCGGAGCAGTTCTTC.

This clonotype came up a few times. This chain links TRBV7-6 with TRBJ1-3; 7 bases match TRBD1. V lost 5 bases and J lost 0; bases outside the gene matches: 7. Per germline, CDR1 SGHVS and CDR2 FNYEAQ. The CDR3 loop spans 16 amino acids. Here the CDR3 DNA reads TGTGCCAGCAGCCTGGGACAGTTGTTCTCTGGAAACACCATATATTTT. Amino acids: CASSLGQLFSGNTIYF.

The chain carries TRBV19 and TRBJ1-2; D uncertain. The ends were cut back, 4 bases at V and 0 bases at J, with 12 bases in the middle. Germline values: CDR1 LNHDA, CDR2 SQIVND (reference sequence). This CDR3 is 15 amino acids long. The CDR3 spells CASSTAVKANYGYTF. In DNA, the CDR3 is TGTGCCAGTAGTACGGCCGTAAAAGCTAACTATGGCTACACCTTC.

This clonotype was counted a few times. The rearrangement links TRBV28 to TRBJ2-1, with D possibly called TRBD1 or TRBD2 (5 bases each). Germline V gives CDR1 MDHEN, CDR2 SYDVKM. The V gene lost 6 bases and the J gene lost 3 bases, with 9 bases spanning the gap. This CDR3 is built from 13 residues. The CDR3 DNA sequence: TGTGCCAGCAGGGGGACCTTCTACAATGAGCAGTTCTTC. Encoded protein: CASRGTFYNEQFF. Full variable domain (outside the CDR3, taken from reference TRBV28 and TRBJ2-1): DVKVTQSSRYLVKRTGEKVFLECVQDMDHENMFWYRQDPGLGLRLIYFSYDVKMKEKGDIPEGYSVSREKKERFSLILESASTNQTSMYLCASRGTFYNEQFFGPGTRLTVL.

The rearrangement joins TRBV11-2 to TRBJ2-1; 9 bases fit TRBD1. Germline lookup yields CDR1 SGHAT and CDR2 FQNNGV. The CDR3 extends over 15 amino acids. The ends lost 1 base at V and 8 bases at J; junction bases unmatched: 6. The CDR3 protein is CASSLGQGGYDEQFF. In DNA form, the CDR3 reads TGTGCCAGCAGCTTAGGACAGGGGGGGTACGATGAGCAGTTCTTC.

There are many counts of this clonotype. V gene TRBV28 combines with J gene TRBJ2-2; TRBD1 or TRBD2 may be the D gene (5 bases each). Trimming stripped 4 bases from V and 2 bases from J, with 8 bases between. CDR3 length: 14 residues. Per the germline V gene, CDR1 is MDHEN and CDR2 is SYDVKM. CDR3 sequence reads: CASSWGSNTGELFF. CDR3 in DNA: TGTGCCAGCAGTTGGGGGTCCAACACCGGGGAGCTGTTTTTT.

The gene calls are TRBV5-1 and TRBJ2-7; no clear D gene. The germline V and J ends were trimmed by 0 bases and 1 base, with 8 bases remaining between them. This CDR3 has 14 amino acids. CDR1 SGHRS and CDR2 YFSETQ come from the germline V gene. CDR3 sequence reads: CASSLASHSYEQYF. For the CDR3, the DNA is TGCGCCAGCAGCTTGGCCTCACATTCCTACGAGCAGTACTTC. Complete variable domain (other parts from reference TRBV5-1 and TRBJ2-7): KAGVTQTPRYLIKTRGQQVTLSCSPISGHRSVSWYQQTPGQGLQFLFEYFSETQRNKGNFPGRFSGRQFSNSRSEMNVSTLELGDSALYLCASSLASHSYEQYFGPGTRLTVT.

The chain links TRBV2 to TRBJ1-2; 9 bases line up with TRBD1. CDR3 length: 12 amino acids. Germline-derived CDR1 and CDR2 are SNHLY and FYNNEI. V trimming: 8 bases; J trimming: 12 bases; junction bases outside the gene matches: 10. The CDR3 protein is CASQTGTGFNTF. CDR3 coding DNA: TGTGCCAGCCAGACTGGGACAGGGTTCAACACCTTC.

This clonotype has at least ten counts. The chain recombines TRBV6-2 or TRBV6-3 with TRBJ2-7, with 10 bases matching TRBD2. Per the germline V gene, CDR1 is MNHEY and CDR2 is SVGEGT. This CDR3 region has 15 residues. V dropped 6 bases and J dropped 3; count of bases not matched to a gene: 8. The CDR3 bases are TGTGCCAGCAGCTACAGAGGACTAGCGGTCTACGAGCAGTACTTC. Protein: CASSYRGLAVYEQYF.

V is TRBV2 and J is TRBJ1-1, with D perhaps TRBD1 (5 bases). The CDR3 sequence is 11 residues long. Germline V lookup: CDR1 SNHLY, CDR2 FYNNEI. The ends were cut back, 8 bases at V and 4 bases at J, with 8 bases in the middle. As DNA, the CDR3 is TGTGCCAGCTACGGGGGCACTGAAGCTTTCTTT. It is translated as CASYGGTEAFF.